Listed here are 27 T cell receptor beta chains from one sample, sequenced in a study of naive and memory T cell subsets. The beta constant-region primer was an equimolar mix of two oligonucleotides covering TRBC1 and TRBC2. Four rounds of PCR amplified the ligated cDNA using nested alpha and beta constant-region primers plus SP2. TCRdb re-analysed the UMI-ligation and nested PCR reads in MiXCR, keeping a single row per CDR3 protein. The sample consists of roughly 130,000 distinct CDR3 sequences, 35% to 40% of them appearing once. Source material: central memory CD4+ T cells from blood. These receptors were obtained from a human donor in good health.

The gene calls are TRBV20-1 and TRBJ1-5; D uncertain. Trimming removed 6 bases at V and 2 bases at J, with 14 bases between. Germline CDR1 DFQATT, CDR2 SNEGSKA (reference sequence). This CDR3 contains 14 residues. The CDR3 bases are TGCAGTGCACCTCAATTTCGGGGCAATCAGCCCCAGCATTTT. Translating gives CSAPQFRGNQPQHF.

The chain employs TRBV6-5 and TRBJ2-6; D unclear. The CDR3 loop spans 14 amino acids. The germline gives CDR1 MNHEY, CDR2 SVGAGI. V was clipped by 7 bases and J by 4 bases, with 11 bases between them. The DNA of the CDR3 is TGTGCCAGCACCTCCCCCGGGGGGGCCAACGTCCTGACTTTC. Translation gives CASTSPGGANVLTF.

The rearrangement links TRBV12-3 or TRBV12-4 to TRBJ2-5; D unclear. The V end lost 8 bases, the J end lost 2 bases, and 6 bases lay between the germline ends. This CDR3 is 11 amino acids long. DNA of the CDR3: TGTGCCAGCGGCCAACAAGAGACCCAGTACTTC. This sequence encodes CASGQQETQYF.

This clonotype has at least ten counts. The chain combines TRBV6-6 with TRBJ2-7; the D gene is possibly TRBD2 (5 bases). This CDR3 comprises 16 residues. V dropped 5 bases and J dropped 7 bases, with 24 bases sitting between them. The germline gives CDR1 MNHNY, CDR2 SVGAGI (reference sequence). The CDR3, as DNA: TGTGCCAGCAGTCCCCCAGGAGCCGTAGCGATGGGGGAGCAGTACTTC. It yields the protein CASSPPGAVAMGEQYF.

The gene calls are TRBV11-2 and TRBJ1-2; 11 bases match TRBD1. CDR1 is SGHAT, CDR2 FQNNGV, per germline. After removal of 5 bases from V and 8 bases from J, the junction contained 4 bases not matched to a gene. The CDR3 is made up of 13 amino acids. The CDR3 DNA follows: TGTGCCAGCAGCCAGGACAGGGGGCGAGGCTACACCTTC. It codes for CASSQDRGRGYTF.

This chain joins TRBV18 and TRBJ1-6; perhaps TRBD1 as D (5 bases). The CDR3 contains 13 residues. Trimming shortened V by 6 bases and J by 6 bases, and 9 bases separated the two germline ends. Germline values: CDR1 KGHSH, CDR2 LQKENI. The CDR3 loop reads CASSSGGNSPLHF. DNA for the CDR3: TGTGCCAGCTCGTCCGGGGGTAATTCACCCCTCCACTTT.

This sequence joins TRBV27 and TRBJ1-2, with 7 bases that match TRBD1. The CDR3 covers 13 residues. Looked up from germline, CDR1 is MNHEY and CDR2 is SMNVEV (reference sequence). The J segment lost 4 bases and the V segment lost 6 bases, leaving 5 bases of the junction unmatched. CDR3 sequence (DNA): TGTGCCAGCAGCACGACAGGGATCTATGGCTACACCTTC. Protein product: CASSTTGIYGYTF.

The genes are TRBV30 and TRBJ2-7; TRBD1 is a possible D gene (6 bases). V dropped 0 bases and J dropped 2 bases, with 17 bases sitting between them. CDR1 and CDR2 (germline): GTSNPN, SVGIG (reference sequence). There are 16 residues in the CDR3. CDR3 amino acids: CAWSVFDRRITYEQYF. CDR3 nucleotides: TGTGCCTGGAGTGTTTTTGACAGGCGAATTACCTACGAGCAGTACTTC.

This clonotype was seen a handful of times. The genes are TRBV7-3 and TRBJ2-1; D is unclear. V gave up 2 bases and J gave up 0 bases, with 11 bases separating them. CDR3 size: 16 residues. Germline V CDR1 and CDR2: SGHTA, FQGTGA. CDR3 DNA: TGTGCCAGCAGCTTACGCCCAGCGAACTCCTACAATGAGCAGTTCTTC. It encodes CASSLRPANSYNEQFF.

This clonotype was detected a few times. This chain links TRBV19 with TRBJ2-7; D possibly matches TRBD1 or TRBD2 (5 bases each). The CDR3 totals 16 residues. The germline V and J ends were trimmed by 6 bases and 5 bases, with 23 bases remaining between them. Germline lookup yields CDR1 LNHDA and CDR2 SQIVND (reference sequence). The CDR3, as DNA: TGTGCCAGTAGCCGGGACCGATCCCGGGGTTACGACGAGCAGTACTTC. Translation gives CASSRDRSRGYDEQYF.

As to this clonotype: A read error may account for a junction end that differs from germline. For the CDR3, the DNA is TGTGCCAGCAGCACCCCAGGGGGCGACGAGACCCAGTGCTTC. It codes for CASSTPGGDETQCF. The chain employs TRBV28 and TRBJ2-5; 8 positions agree with TRBD1. Germline V gene data show CDR1 as MDHEN and CDR2 as SYDVKM. The CDR3 runs to 14 residues. Together with reference TRBV28 and TRBJ2-5, the CDR3 gives the full variable domain: DVKVTQSSRYLVKRTGEKVFLECVQDMDHENMFWYRQDPGLGLRLIYFSYDVKMKEKGDIPEGYSVSREKKERFSLILESASTNQTSMYLCASSTPGGDETQCFGPGTRLLVL.

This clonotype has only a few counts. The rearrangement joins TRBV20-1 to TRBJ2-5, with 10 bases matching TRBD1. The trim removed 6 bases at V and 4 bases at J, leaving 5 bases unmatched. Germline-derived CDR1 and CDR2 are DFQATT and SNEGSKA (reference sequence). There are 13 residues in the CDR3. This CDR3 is CSAPTGGGETQYF. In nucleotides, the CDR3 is TGCAGTGCACCGACAGGGGGCGGAGAGACCCAGTACTTC.

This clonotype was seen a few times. DNA for the CDR3: TGTGCCAGCAGTTACTTTCCGGGAGCCTACGAGCAGTACTTC. This sequence encodes CASSYFPGAYEQYF. The V call is TRBV6-5, the J call TRBJ2-7; D may be TRBD2 (6 bases). Per the germline V gene, CDR1 is MNHEY and CDR2 is SVGAGI. The CDR3 sequence is 14 residues long. The V gene lost 1 base and the J gene lost 2 bases, with 9 bases spanning the gap.

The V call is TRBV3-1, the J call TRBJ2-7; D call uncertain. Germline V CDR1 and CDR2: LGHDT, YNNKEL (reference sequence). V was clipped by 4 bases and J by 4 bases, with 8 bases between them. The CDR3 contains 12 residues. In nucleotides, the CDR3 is TGTGCCAGCAGCCCCAGTTTTTACGAGCAGTACTTC. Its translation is CASSPSFYEQYF.

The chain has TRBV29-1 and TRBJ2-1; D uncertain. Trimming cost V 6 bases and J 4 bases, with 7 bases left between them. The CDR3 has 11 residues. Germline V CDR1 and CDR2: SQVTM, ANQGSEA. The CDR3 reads CSVRSYNEQFF. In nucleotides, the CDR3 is TGCAGCGTCCGCAGTTACAATGAGCAGTTCTTC.

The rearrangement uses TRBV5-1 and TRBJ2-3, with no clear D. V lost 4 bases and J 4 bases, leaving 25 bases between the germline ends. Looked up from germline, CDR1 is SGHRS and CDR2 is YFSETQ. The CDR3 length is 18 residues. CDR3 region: CASSPDPSRLFSADTQYF. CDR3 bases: TGCGCCAGCAGCCCGGACCCGAGCAGGCTTTTTTCTGCAGATACGCAGTATTTT. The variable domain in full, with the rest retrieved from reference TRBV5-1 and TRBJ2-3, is KAGVTQTPRYLIKTRGQQVTLSCSPISGHRSVSWYQQTPGQGLQFLFEYFSETQRNKGNFPGRFSGRQFSNSRSEMNVSTLELGDSALYLCASSPDPSRLFSADTQYFGPGTRLTVL.

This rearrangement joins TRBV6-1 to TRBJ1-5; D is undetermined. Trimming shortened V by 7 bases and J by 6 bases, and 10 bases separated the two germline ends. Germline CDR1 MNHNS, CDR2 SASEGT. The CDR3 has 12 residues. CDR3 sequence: CASNNPRQPQHF. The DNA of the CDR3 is TGTGCCAGCAACAACCCCCGTCAGCCCCAGCATTTT.

CDR3 nucleotide sequence: TGTGCCAGCAGTTACGGGACACGGAACACTGAAGCTTTCTTT. Translation gives CASSYGTRNTEAFF. V usage is TRBV6-2 or TRBV6-3 and J usage is TRBJ1-1, with D possibly matching TRBD1 (6 bases). From germline, CDR1 is MNHEY and CDR2 SVGEGT. Trimming took off 2 bases at V and 1 base at J, with 8 bases between the two ends. This CDR3 comprises 14 residues.

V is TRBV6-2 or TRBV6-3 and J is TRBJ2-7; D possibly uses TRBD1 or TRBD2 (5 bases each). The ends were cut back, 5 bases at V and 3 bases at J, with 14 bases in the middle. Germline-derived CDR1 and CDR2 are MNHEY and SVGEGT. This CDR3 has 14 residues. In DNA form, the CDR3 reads TGTGCCAGCAGTCGCCCGGGACCACGCTACGAGCAGTACTTC. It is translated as CASSRPGPRYEQYF.

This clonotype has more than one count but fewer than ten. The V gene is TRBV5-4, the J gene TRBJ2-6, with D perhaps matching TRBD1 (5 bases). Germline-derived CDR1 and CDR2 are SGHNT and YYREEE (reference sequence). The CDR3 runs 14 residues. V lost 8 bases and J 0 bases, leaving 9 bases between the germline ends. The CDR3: CASTRASGANVLTF. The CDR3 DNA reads TGTGCCAGTACCAGGGCCTCTGGGGCCAACGTCCTGACTTTC.

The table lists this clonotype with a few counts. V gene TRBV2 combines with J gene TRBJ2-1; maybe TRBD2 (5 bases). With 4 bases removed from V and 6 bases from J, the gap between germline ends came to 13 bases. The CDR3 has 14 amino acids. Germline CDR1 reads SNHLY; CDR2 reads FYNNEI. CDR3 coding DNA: TGTGCCAGCAGTGGTAGCGAGATCGTCAATGAGCAGTTCTTC. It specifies CASSGSEIVNEQFF.

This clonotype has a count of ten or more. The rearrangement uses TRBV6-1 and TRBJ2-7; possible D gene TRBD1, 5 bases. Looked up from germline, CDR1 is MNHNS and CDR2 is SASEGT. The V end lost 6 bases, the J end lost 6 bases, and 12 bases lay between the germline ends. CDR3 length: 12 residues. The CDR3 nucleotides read TGTGCCAGCAGCAAAGGGGCCACCGAGCAGTACTTC. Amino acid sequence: CASSKGATEQYF.

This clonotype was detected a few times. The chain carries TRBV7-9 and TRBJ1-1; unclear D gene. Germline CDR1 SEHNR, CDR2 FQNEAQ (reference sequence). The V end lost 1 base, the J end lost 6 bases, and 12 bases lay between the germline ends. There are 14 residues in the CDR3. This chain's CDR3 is CASSLDAVSAEAFF. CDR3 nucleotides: TGTGCCAGCAGCTTAGACGCGGTTAGTGCTGAAGCTTTCTTT. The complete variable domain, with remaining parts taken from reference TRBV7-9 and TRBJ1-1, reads DTGVSQNPRHKITKRGQNVTFRCDPISEHNRLYWYRQTLGQGPEFLTYFQNEAQLEKSRLLSDRFSAERPKGSFSTLEIQRTEQGDSAMYLCASSLDAVSAEAFFGQGTRLTVV.

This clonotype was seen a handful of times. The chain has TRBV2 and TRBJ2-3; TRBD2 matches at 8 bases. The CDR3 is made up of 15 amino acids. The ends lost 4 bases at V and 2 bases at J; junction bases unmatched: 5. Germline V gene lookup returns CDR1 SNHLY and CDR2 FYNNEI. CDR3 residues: CASSGLSGITDTQYF. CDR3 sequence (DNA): TGTGCCAGCAGTGGTCTTAGCGGGATCACAGATACGCAGTATTTT.

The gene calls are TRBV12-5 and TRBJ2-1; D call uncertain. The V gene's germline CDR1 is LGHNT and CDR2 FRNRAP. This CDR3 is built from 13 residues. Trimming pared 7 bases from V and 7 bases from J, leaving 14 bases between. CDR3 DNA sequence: TGTGCTAGTGCCCCATCAACGAGTAATGAGCAGTTCTTC. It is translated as CASAPSTSNEQFF.

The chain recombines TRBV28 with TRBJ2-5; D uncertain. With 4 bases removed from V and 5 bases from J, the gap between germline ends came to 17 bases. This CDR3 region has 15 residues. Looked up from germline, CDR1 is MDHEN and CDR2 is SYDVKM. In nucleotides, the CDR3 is TGTGCCAGCAGTTCAGTTCTGACGGTAGTCGAGACCCAGTACTTC. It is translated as CASSSVLTVVETQYF.

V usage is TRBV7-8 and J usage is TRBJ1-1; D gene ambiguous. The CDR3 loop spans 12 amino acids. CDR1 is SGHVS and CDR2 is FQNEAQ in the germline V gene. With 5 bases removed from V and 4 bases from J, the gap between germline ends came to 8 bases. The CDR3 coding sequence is TGTGCCAGCAGCCGTGTTGGCACTGAAGCTTTCTTT. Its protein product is CASSRVGTEAFF.